This TCR beta chain came from a study of CD8 T cells in ankylosing spondylitis. Study-wide results and limits: The authors reported significant enrichment of disease-linked clones in matched ankylosing spondylitis synovial fluid. Within ankylosing spondylitis blood, a TCR beta motif made up of under 10 highly homologous variants appeared to be characteristic.

The CDR3 sequence is 16 residues long. V dropped 2 bases and J dropped 2; count of bases not matched to a gene: 8. The V gene's germline CDR1 is DFQATT and CDR2 SNEGSKA (reference sequence). Using its own MiXCR run on the 5' RACE reads, TCRdb lists one record per CDR3 protein. The top ten hold about 0.9% of the sample, which has about 450,000 distinct CDR3 sequences, 20% to 30% seen once. This clonotype showed up just a few times. Its cognate antigen is unknown. This TCR was sampled from a male donor with ankylosing spondylitis. The V call is TRBV20-1, the J call TRBJ2-7; 11 bases fit TRBD1. The sequenced sample consisted of blood, either unsorted or a sorted T cell fraction (not recorded which). For the CDR3, the DNA is TGCAGTGCTAGACCCGAGGGGACAGGGGGTACCTACGAGCAGTACTTC. Translation gives CSARPEGTGGTYEQYF.